Listed below are T cell receptor beta chains from one sample, sequenced in a study of cytomegalovirus exposure and HLA in healthy donors. The table came from immunoSEQ multiplex PCR; TCRdb's copy has only in-frame clones and leaves some out. The table shows 89,000 or so clones, with roughly 75% occurring only once. Sequencing was performed on PBMCs. The receptors were sampled from a man between 60 and 75 years old in good health and CMV-seronegative. The CDR3 runs from the conserved cysteine through the conserved F or W. Fields, in order: clone size, V gene, CDR3 length, J gene, D gene, CDR3 protein, CDR3 DNA. The D gene is left open where the match is weak. The listing skips clone size in some rows; elsewhere it reads once, few, many or a size class.

.	TRBV5-1	17	TRBJ2-5	TRBD2	CASSPLAGGPVRETQYF	TGCGCCAGCAGCCCCCTAGCGGGGGGGCCGGTCAGGGAGACCCAGTACTTC
.	TRBV25-1	15	TRBJ2-1	TRBD2	CASSELAGFNNEQFF	TGTGCCAGCAGTGAACTAGCGGGGTTTAACAATGAGCAGTTCTTC
once	TRBV11-2	14	TRBJ1-6	.	CASSLQAGDSPLHF	TGTGCCAGCAGCTTACAGGCAGGGGATTCACCCCTCCACTTT
.	TRBV19	15	TRBJ2-7	.	CASSIARGAADEQYF	TGTGCCAGTAGTATAGCCAGGGGGGCAGCAGACGAGCAGTACTTC
.	TRBV18	14	TRBJ1-3	TRBD1	CASSLDRGANTIYF	TGTGCCAGCTCACTGGACAGGGGAGCGAACACCATATATTTT
.	TRBV5-1	14	TRBJ1-2	.	CASSLGQVNYGYTF	TGCGCCAGCAGCTTGGGACAGGTTAACTATGGCTACACCTTC
few	TRBV4-2	18	TRBJ2-1	TRBD2	CASSQDLRAGGSVNEQFF	TGTGCCAGCAGCCAAGATCTCAGGGCGGGGGGCTCCGTCAATGAGCAGTTCTTC
.	TRBV7-8	16	TRBJ2-5	.	CASSTRTQSTQETQYF	TGTGCCAGCAGCACCAGGACACAATCGACCCAAGAGACCCAGTACTTC
.	TRBV19	16	TRBJ2-1	TRBD2	CASSMGYGLDVGEQFF	TGTGCCAGTAGTATGGGGTACGGACTAGATGTCGGTGAGCAGTTCTTC
.	TRBV11-2	15	TRBJ2-7	TRBD1	CASSFGQGRSYEQYF	TGTGCCAGCAGTTTCGGACAGGGGCGGTCCTACGAGCAGTACTTC
.	TRBV5-5	13	TRBJ1-6	.	CASSLGAGSPLHF	TGTGCCAGCAGCTTGGGGGCGGGTTCACCCCTCCACTTT
.	TRBV6-5	14	TRBJ1-2	.	CASKLGQSNYGYTF	TGTGCCAGCAAACTGGGCCAGTCTAACTATGGCTACACCTTC
.	TRBV7-6	12	TRBJ1-4	.	CASSWAGGALFF	TGTGCCAGCAGCTGGGCAGGTGGGGCACTGTTTTTT